This TCR beta chain is drawn from a study of T-cell memory formation after mild COVID-19. The CDR3 runs to 15 residues. The V and J ends lost 0 bases and 6 bases, in that order; junction bases with no gene match: 5. The germline gives CDR1 LNHDA, CDR2 SQIVND (reference sequence). A single record per CDR3 protein comes from TCRdb applying MiXCR to the 5' RACE reads. Counted here are about half a million distinct CDR3 sequences, 18% occurring once; the ten biggest clones make up approximately 13%. The chain employs TRBV19 and TRBJ1-2, with 9 bases fitting TRBD1. Sequencing was performed on PBMCs or a T cell subset sorted from them (not recorded which). This TCR was sampled from an adult woman who had mild COVID-19 (a few samples of this study predate the infection). Cell type and time point are not known. The DNA of the CDR3 is TGTGCCAGTAGTATAGACGGTTGGGACAGGGATGGCTACACCTTC. Translation gives CASSIDGWDRDGYTF.